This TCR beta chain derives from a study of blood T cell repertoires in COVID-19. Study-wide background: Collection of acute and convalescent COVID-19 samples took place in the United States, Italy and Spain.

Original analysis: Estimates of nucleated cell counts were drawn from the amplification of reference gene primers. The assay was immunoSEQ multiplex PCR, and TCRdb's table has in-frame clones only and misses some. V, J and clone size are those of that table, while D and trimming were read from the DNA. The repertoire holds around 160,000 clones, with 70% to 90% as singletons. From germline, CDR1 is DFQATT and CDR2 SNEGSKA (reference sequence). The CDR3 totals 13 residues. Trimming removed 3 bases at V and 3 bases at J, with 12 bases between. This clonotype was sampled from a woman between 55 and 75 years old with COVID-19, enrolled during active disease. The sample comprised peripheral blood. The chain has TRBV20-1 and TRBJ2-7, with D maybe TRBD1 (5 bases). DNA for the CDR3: TGCAGTGCTAGTAGCAGGGAAAACTACGAGCAGTACTTC. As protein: CSASSRENYEQYF.